Given below is one TCR beta chain in context. The specificity of this receptor is unknown. Base quality data are lacking; no much larger clone is found one base away. This sample is part of a study of shared clonotypes between healthy human individuals (dated by TCRdb to the early 2020s). Notes on the research overall: The cohort included three men and a couple of women between 18 and 49 years of age. Per donor, three plates each were used for CD4 naive and CD4 memory, two for CD8 naive, and one for CD8 memory. Blood TCR repertoires of about 5 healthy adults were deeply sequenced to estimate repertoire size and the extent of clonotype sharing between individuals. Libraries were prepared and TCR repertoires were sequenced by different laboratories using diverse techniques, in order to increase sequencing depth and limit assay-specific biases. Leukapheresis yielded between about 0.8 and 9.5 billion PBMCs per donor.

V is cut by 3 bases and J by 5 bases, and the space between the germline ends is 11 bases. CDR3 length: 13 amino acids, cysteine to phenylalanine. Left in the record is the CDR3 DNA by itself, 39 bases read in frame from the first base. The CDR1 and CDR2 encoded by the germline V gene (reference sequence) are MNHEY and SMNVEV. TCR CDR3 regions were amplified from genomic DNA by multiplex PCR using the deep immunoSEQ assay. Extracted genomic DNA from each cell subset was distributed evenly across all wells of several immunoSEQ 96-well plates, and each plate was treated as a replicate. For sorted subsets, each replicate PCR was loaded with around 220 ng genomic DNA, equivalent to some 31,000 T cell genomes. Purified libraries were quantified with a Qubit 3.0 fluorometer, sized on a Bioanalyzer 2100, and re-quantified with the KAPA Library Quantification kit. Each immunoSEQ 96-well plate was sequenced on its own single-read 150-cycle Illumina NextSeq 550 flow cell. Per the original workflow: Because only junctional sequences without quality scores were contained in the immunoSEQ output, filtering matching that applied to full-length reads could not be performed. To assign V/J genes and CDR3, sequences were annotated using PyIR, a Python wrapper for IgBLAST v1.9, with IMGT germline references. Reads with weak V/J assignments (E-value above 1e-6), missing CDR3, stop codons, out-of-frame junctions, or ambiguous translated residues were removed. V3J clonotypes were defined as sequences sharing the same inferred V gene, J gene, and CDR3 amino acid sequence. The percentage overlap between two repertoires was calculated by dividing the number of shared unique clonotypes by the size of the smaller repertoire. Richness of each repertoire was evaluated using RTK rarefaction, the Chao1 estimator, and Recon v2.1 estimates of unobserved clonotypes. For all TCRbeta clonotypes obtained by the gDNA method from a handful of donors, generation probabilities were computed with OLGA. TCRdb holds this immuneACCESS table with in-frame rearrangements only. Some clones are missing; in checked studies, unresolved V genes explain under half, and the rest has no known cause. The D gene and trimming were derived from the DNA, and the V and J assignments and clone size from that table. The sample includes about 2 million clones, with roughly 94% observed a single time. The ten largest clonotypes hold approximately 1% of the sample.

The study at large found these results: Estimated clonotype richness was generally larger for naive than for memory subsets. Incomplete sequencing was indicated by rarefaction of sorted-subset datasets, despite the large sequencing depth. Because the study included only a small number of donors, the genetic and exposure-history diversity represented was limited. Approximately 5% of naive CD4, 3.5% of naive CD8, about 2.5% of memory CD4, and over 0.35% of memory CD8 clonotypes were shared across four donors. Pairwise subsampling indicated that sequencing depth was expected to affect the degree of clonotype sharing among donors. Only blood was sampled, and tissue TCR repertoires likely differ from those in blood. Compared with non-shared clonotypes, the clonotypes found in all four sorted-subset donors had higher generation probabilities.

CD8 naive samples consisted of CD45RO-negative cells that were positively selected for CCR7, yielding a CD45RA+CCR7+ population without TemRA cells. Donors were healthy HIV-negative adults with no recently reported acute infections or vaccinations. Every donor was a Caucasian adult residing in Nashville, Tennessee, USA. Blood was obtained by leukapheresis, after which PBMCs were separated by Ficoll-Histopaque density gradient centrifugation and cryopreserved in liquid nitrogen vapor phase. Analytical flow cytometry was used to check the purity and quantity of each magnetically sorted T cell population. Each sorted fraction had its genomic DNA isolated and then quantified by UV absorbance on a Nanodrop 2000c.

This clonotype was obtained from a man aged 18 to 35 in good health. The sequence is built from TRBV27 and TRBJ2-7; the D gene cannot be named for sure. Sequenced: naive CD8+ T cells sorted from blood. The meaning of the sample's cell subset or site label: CD45RA+CCR7+. DNA sequence: TGTGCCAGCAGTTTCGGAGACATCCACGAGCAGTACTTC. The resulting protein is CASSFGDIHEQYF.